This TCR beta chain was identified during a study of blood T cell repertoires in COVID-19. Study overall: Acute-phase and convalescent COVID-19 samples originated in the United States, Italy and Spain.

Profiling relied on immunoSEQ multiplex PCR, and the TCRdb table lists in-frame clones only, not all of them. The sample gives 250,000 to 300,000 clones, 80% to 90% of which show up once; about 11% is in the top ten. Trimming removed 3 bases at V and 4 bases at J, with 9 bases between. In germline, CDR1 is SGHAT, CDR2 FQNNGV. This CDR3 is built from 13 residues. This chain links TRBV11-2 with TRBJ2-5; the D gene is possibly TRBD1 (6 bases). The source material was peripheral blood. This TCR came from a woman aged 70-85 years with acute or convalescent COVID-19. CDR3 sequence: CASSLLDRETQYF. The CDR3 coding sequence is TGTGCCAGCAGCTTGTTGGACAGAGAGACCCAGTACTTC.